Shown below are 5 T cell receptor beta chains from a single sample sequenced in a study of T cells in localized non-small cell lung cancer. Profiling relied on immunoSEQ multiplex PCR, and the TCRdb table lists in-frame clones only, not all of them. The data contain about 59,000 clones, roughly 89% of them singletons. Sequencing was performed on peripheral blood, taken before any cancer treatment. The receptors stem from a man between 35 and 75 years old with stage I squamous cell lung carcinoma.

V gene TRBV11-3 combines with J gene TRBJ2-2; D may be TRBD2 (5 bases). Looked up from germline, CDR1 is SGHNT and CDR2 is YENEEA. Trimming cost V 8 bases and J 5 bases, with 9 bases left between them. The CDR3 contains 12 residues. This chain's CDR3 is CASRGSTGELFF. CDR3 DNA: TGTGCCAGCCGGGGATCTACCGGGGAGCTGTTTTTT. Looking up the rest from reference TRBV11-3 and TRBJ2-2 gives the full variable domain: EAGVVQSPRYKIIEKKQPVAFWCNPISGHNTLYWYLQNLGQGPELLIRYENEEAVDDSQLPKDRFSAERLKGVDSTLKIQPAELGDSAVYLCASRGSTGELFFGEGSRLTVL.

In this sample, this clone turned up once. At one end the junction does not follow the germline gene, possibly because of a read error. This chain links TRBV5-8 with TRBJ2-5; D gene unclear. CDR1 is SGHTS and CDR2 is YDEGEE in the germline V gene. The CDR3 is 8 residues long. The DNA for the CDR3 is TGTGCCAGCAGCTTGTGGGACTTC. This translates into CASSLWDF.

The rearrangement uses TRBV5-1 and TRBJ2-6; D is uncertain. Germline assignment: CDR1 SGHRS and CDR2 YFSETQ. V dropped 2 bases and J dropped 11 bases, with 17 bases sitting between them. The CDR3 consists of 15 residues. CDR3 in DNA: TGCGCCAGCAGCTTTTTTGGACGAAAACAAGACGTCCTGACTTTC. This translates into CASSFFGRKQDVLTF.

V gene TRBV7-2 combines with J gene TRBJ2-4, with D hard to call. Trimming shortened V by 0 bases and J by 6 bases, and 9 bases separated the two germline ends. The germline gives CDR1 SGHTA, CDR2 FQGNSA. CDR3 length equals 14 residues. The CDR3 spells CASSLAEQVNIQYF. In nucleotides, the CDR3 is TGTGCCAGCAGCTTAGCGGAGCAAGTAAACATTCAGTACTTC.

The CDR3 loop reads CASRVPGQGANEQFF. CDR3 coding DNA: TGTGCCAGCAGGGTGCCGGGACAGGGGGCTAATGAGCAGTTCTTC. This sequence joins TRBV7-9 and TRBJ2-1; 12 positions match TRBD1. CDR3 size: 15 residues. Per the germline V gene, CDR1 is SEHNR and CDR2 is FQNEAQ (reference sequence). The V and J ends lost 6 bases and 7 bases, in that order; junction bases with no gene match: 7.